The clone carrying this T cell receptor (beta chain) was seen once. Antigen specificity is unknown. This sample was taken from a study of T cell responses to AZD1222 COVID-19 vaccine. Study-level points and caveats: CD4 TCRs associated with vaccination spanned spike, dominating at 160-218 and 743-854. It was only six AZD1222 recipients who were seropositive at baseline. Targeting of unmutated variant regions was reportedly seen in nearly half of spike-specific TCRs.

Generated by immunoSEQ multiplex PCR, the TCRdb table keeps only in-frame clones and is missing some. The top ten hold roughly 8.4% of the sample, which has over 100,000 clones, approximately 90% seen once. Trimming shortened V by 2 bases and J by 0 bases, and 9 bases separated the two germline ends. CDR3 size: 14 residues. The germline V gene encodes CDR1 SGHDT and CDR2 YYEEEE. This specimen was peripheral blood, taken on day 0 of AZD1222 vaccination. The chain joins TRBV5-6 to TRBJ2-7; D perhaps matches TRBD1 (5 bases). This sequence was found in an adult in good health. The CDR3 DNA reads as TGTGCCAGCAGCTTCGGGCAGGGCTCCTACGAGCAGTACTTC. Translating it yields CASSFGQGSYEQYF.